The 28 T cell receptor beta chains listed next were all sequenced from one sample in a study of cytomegalovirus exposure and HLA in healthy donors. 60 Vbeta and 13 Jbeta primers were used in PCR. The table came from immunoSEQ multiplex PCR; TCRdb's copy has only in-frame clones and leaves some out. The sample carries 140,000 to 150,000 clones, roughly 66% recorded once. Sequenced: PBMCs. The receptors were sampled from a woman in her sixties or seventies in good health and CMV-seronegative.

The genes are TRBV25-1 and TRBJ2-7; D not certain. The CDR3 length is 14 residues. From germline, CDR1 is MGHDK and CDR2 SYGVNS. Trimming shortened V by 4 bases and J by 3 bases, and 13 bases separated the two germline ends. The CDR3 DNA sequence: TGTGCCAGCAGTGGAGGTTCGCGACTCTACGAGCAGTACTTC. As protein: CASSGGSRLYEQYF.

V gene TRBV9 combines with J gene TRBJ1-1; no reliable D call. The CDR3 is 14 amino acids. The ends were cut back, 0 bases at V and 8 bases at J, with 14 bases in the middle. Germline V gene lookup returns CDR1 SGDLS and CDR2 YYNGEE. DNA of the CDR3: TGTGCCAGCAGCGTAGTGGCCGAGGGTGGCGAAGCTTTCTTT. Protein product: CASSVVAEGGEAFF.

The V call is TRBV29-1, the J call TRBJ1-2; D call uncertain. The CDR3 contains 13 residues. Looked up from germline, CDR1 is SQVTM and CDR2 is ANQGSEA. Trimming cost V 6 bases and J 6 bases, with 17 bases left between them. The chain's CDR3 is CSVGVPRVHGYTF. CDR3 sequence (DNA): TGCAGCGTCGGGGTCCCACGGGTCCATGGCTACACCTTC. Together with reference TRBV29-1 and TRBJ1-2, the CDR3 gives the full variable domain: SAVISQKPSRDICQRGTSLTIQCQVDSQVTMMFWYRQQPGQSLTLIATANQGSEATYESGFVIDKFPISRPNLTFSTLTVSNMSPEDSSIYLCSVGVPRVHGYTFGSGTRLTVV.

V and J are TRBV15 and TRBJ2-1, with D maybe TRBD2 (6 bases). V lost 5 bases, J lost 0 bases, and 14 bases lay in between. The CDR3 loop spans 16 amino acids. CDR1 LNHNV and CDR2 YYDKDF come from the germline V gene (reference sequence). In DNA, the CDR3 is TGTGCCACCAGCGCACTTAGCGGATACTCCTACAATGAGCAGTTCTTC. Protein sequence: CATSALSGYSYNEQFF.

This chain uses TRBV23-1 with TRBJ2-3; TRBD1 matches at 7 bases. Being an ORF, TRBV23-1 has a function that is uncertain. Trimming at V came to 7 bases and at J to 3 bases, leaving 19 bases not matched to a gene. The CDR3 is 18 amino acids. The CDR3 nucleotides are TGCGCCAGCAAGGTTCTAAGTTGGCTGGGACAGTCGACAGATACGCAGTATTTT. It encodes CASKVLSWLGQSTDTQYF.

Only a few counts were recorded for this clone. The V call is TRBV7-2, the J call TRBJ2-7; weak D call: TRBD2 (6 bases). V was trimmed by 5 bases and J by 7 bases, leaving 18 bases between them. Germline V gene data show CDR1 as SGHTA and CDR2 as FQGNSA. CDR3 length: 14 amino acids. CDR3 coding DNA: TGTGCCAGCAGCCCCCCGGACTACCCCACGGAGCAGTACTTC. Amino acid sequence: CASSPPDYPTEQYF.

The chain joins TRBV5-5 to TRBJ2-7; 10 nucleotides match TRBD1. The CDR3 consists of 14 residues. Germline CDR1 SGHKS, CDR2 YYEKEE (reference sequence). Losses at the gene ends were 6 bases for V and 1 base for J; bases not matched to a gene: 4. The CDR3 bases are TGTGCCAGCATCCCGGGACAGGGGTCCTACGAGCAGTACTTC. This codes for CASIPGQGSYEQYF.

The rearrangement joins TRBV6-6 to TRBJ2-5; the match to TRBD2 covers 8 bases. Germline CDR1 is MNHNY and CDR2 is SVGAGI (reference sequence). Trimming cost V 6 bases and J 2 bases; bases outside gene matches: 5. This CDR3 has 14 residues. The DNA of the CDR3 is TGTGCCAGCAGCCTTAGCGGGGCTCAAGAGACCCAGTACTTC. This sequence encodes CASSLSGAQETQYF.

The chain links TRBV28 to TRBJ1-6; TRBD1 matches at 9 bases. There are 14 residues in the CDR3. Losses at the gene ends were 8 bases for V and 13 bases for J; bases not matched to a gene: 12. Per the germline V gene, CDR1 is MDHEN and CDR2 is SYDVKM. CDR3 loop: CASSINRGPWPLHF. The CDR3 DNA is TGTGCCAGCTCTATCAACAGGGGGCCCTGGCCCCTCCACTTT.

This clone occurred once. V is TRBV2 and J is TRBJ2-7; 8 bases line up with TRBD2. From germline, CDR1 is SNHLY and CDR2 FYNNEI. The junction had 13 bases not matched to a gene; V was cut back by 5 bases and J by 7 bases. The CDR3 is made up of 15 amino acids. The CDR3: CASSYRTSYLGEQYF. The CDR3 bases are TGTGCCAGCAGTTACAGGACTAGCTATCTGGGGGAGCAGTACTTC.

This clone was picked up a small number of times. In the same sample, other DNA sequences code for this CDR3. The V call is TRBV6-6, the J call TRBJ1-6; 9 bases agree with TRBD1. The CDR3 is made up of 16 amino acids. J lost 3 bases, V lost 6 bases, and 6 bases had no gene match. Germline V gene data show CDR1 as MNHNY and CDR2 as SVGAGI (reference sequence). The CDR3 protein is CASSHGGQGYNSPLHF. Written as DNA, the CDR3 is TGTGCCAGCAGCCACGGGGGACAGGGCTATAATTCACCCCTCCACTTT.

The genes are TRBV11-2 and TRBJ2-7; 7 bases are a match to TRBD1. CDR1 and CDR2 (germline): SGHAT, FQNNGV. The CDR3 has 13 residues. V was clipped by 5 bases and J by 2 bases; unmatched bases: 3. Here the CDR3 DNA reads TGTGCCAGCAGCCGGGACAGCCCCTACGAGCAGTACTTC. Translating gives CASSRDSPYEQYF. Supplemented by reference TRBV11-2 and TRBJ2-7, the full variable domain reads EAGVAQSPRYKIIEKRQSVAFWCNPISGHATLYWYQQILGQGPKLLIQFQNNGVVDDSQLPKDRFSAERLKGVDSTLKIQPAKLEDSAVYLCASSRDSPYEQYFGPGTRLTVT.

The chain uses TRBV7-2 and TRBJ1-1; D gene unclear. Germline CDR1 SGHTA, CDR2 FQGNSA. V gave up 1 base and J gave up 4 bases, with 16 bases separating them. CDR3 length equals 16 residues. The CDR3 protein is CASSLVASAVFTEAFF. CDR3 nucleotides: TGTGCCAGCAGCTTAGTGGCCTCCGCGGTGTTCACTGAAGCTTTCTTT.

A few counts support this clone. The rearrangement links TRBV27 to TRBJ2-3; D might be TRBD2 (5 bases). The germline gives CDR1 MNHEY, CDR2 SMNVEV (reference sequence). This CDR3 contains 13 residues. V was shortened by 4 bases and J by 8 bases, with 13 bases between the two germline ends. The CDR3 is CASSYLTSGTQYF. The DNA of the CDR3 is TGTGCCAGCAGTTACCTAACTAGTGGTACGCAGTATTTT.

This chain links TRBV19 with TRBJ1-5; tentative D call: TRBD1 (6 bases). The CDR3 totals 12 residues. Germline CDR1 LNHDA, CDR2 SQIVND (reference sequence). V gave up 6 bases and J gave up 4 bases, with 7 bases separating them. The CDR3 sequence is CASRQGNQPQHF. CDR3 DNA: TGTGCCAGTAGACAGGGTAATCAGCCCCAGCATTTT.

The rearrangement joins TRBV7-3 to TRBJ2-2; possible D gene TRBD1, 5 bases. Germline CDR1 and CDR2: SGHTA and FQGTGA. CDR3 length: 13 residues. Trimming left V 5 bases short and J 6 bases short, with 10 bases between. The chain's CDR3 is CASSQGRAGELFF. The CDR3 bases are TGTGCCAGCAGCCAGGGCAGGGCCGGGGAGCTGTTTTTT.

The CDR3 loop is CASSLRDGGATDTQYF. The CDR3 region has the DNA TGTGCCAGCAGCTTAAGAGACGGGGGGGCCACAGATACGCAGTATTTT. The V call is TRBV7-9, the J call TRBJ2-3; 8 bases agree with TRBD2. The germline gives CDR1 SEHNR, CDR2 FQNEAQ (reference sequence). The CDR3 consists of 16 residues. Trimming at V came to 2 bases and at J to 2 bases, leaving 6 bases not matched to a gene.

The chain couples TRBV7-2 to TRBJ2-7, with TRBD2 as a possible D gene (6 bases). V lost 1 base, J lost 4 bases, and 17 bases lay in between. The CDR3 contains 16 residues. CDR1 is SGHTA and CDR2 is FQGNSA in the germline V gene. This CDR3 reads CASSLGGDPLGYEQYF. DNA for the CDR3: TGTGCCAGCAGCTTAGGGGGGGACCCCCTGGGGTACGAGCAGTACTTC.

The genes are TRBV28 and TRBJ1-2; D might be TRBD1 (6 bases). The CDR3 has 15 residues. V lost 8 bases to trimming and J lost 2 bases, with 18 bases between them. In germline, CDR1 is MDHEN, CDR2 SYDVKM. The CDR3 is CASSYQGGANYGYTF. The CDR3 DNA reads as TGTGCCAGCTCATACCAAGGGGGGGCCAACTATGGCTACACCTTC.

This clone was detected a few times. The chain combines TRBV5-4 with TRBJ1-2; 8 bases match TRBD1. CDR3 length equals 14 residues. The V and J ends lost 5 bases and 6 bases, in that order; junction bases with no gene match: 9. The germline CDR1 and CDR2 sequences are SGHNT and YYREEE (reference sequence). CDR3 in DNA: TGTGCCAGCAGGTCCGGGACAGGAGGAAATGGCTACACCTTC. This sequence encodes CASRSGTGGNGYTF.

The V call is TRBV6-5, the J call TRBJ2-2; maybe TRBD2 (5 bases). The CDR3 is 15 residues long. V was shortened by 5 bases and J by 1 base, with 11 bases between the two germline ends. The germline V gene has CDR1 MNHEY and CDR2 SVGAGI. In DNA, the CDR3 is TGTGCCAGCAGTCCCCCTCGGGGGAACACCGGGGAGCTGTTTTTT. This encodes CASSPPRGNTGELFF.

The chain couples TRBV19 to TRBJ1-1; tentative D call: TRBD1 (5 bases). V was cut by 6 bases and J by 0 bases, with 20 bases left in between. There are 17 residues in the CDR3. The germline CDR1 and CDR2 sequences are LNHDA and SQIVND (reference sequence). CDR3 in DNA: TGTGCCAGTAGCACTTTGGGGGGGGAGAGGGTGAACACTGAAGCTTTCTTT. As protein: CASSTLGGERVNTEAFF.

The gene calls are TRBV28 and TRBJ2-3; 9 bases agree with TRBD1. Germline CDR1 is MDHEN and CDR2 is SYDVKM. The V gene end was trimmed by 3 bases and the J gene end by 6 bases; junction bases not matched to a gene: 7. The CDR3 contains 15 residues. The CDR3 reads CASSLLGQGMDTQYF. In nucleotides, the CDR3 is TGTGCCAGCAGTTTGTTGGGACAGGGCATGGATACGCAGTATTTT.

The J gene is TRBJ1-1, the V gene TRBV19, with 10 positions matching TRBD1. Germline V gene lookup returns CDR1 LNHDA and CDR2 SQIVND (reference sequence). The CDR3 consists of 15 residues. Trimming cost V 6 bases and J 7 bases; bases outside gene matches: 11. The CDR3 DNA reads TGTGCCAGTAGGTCCCCGGGACAGGGGAAACTTGAAGCTTTCTTT. Translation: CASRSPGQGKLEAFF.

On this clone: This specimen includes other DNA sequences encoding the same CDR3. The chain has TRBV9 and TRBJ1-6; 8 nucleotides line up with TRBD1. Per the germline V gene, CDR1 is SGDLS and CDR2 is YYNGEE. The CDR3 loop spans 14 amino acids. V lost 0 bases and J lost 8; bases outside the gene matches: 1. The CDR3 region has the DNA TGTGCCAGCAGCGTAGCAGGGGGCGATTCACCCCTCCACTTT. It codes for CASSVAGGDSPLHF.

This clone appeared once. This chain joins TRBV5-6 and TRBJ1-5; TRBD1 matches 7 bases. V dropped 3 bases and J dropped 1; count of bases not matched to a gene: 10. CDR1 SGHDT and CDR2 YYEEEE come from the germline V gene. The CDR3 contains 17 residues. CDR3 residues: CASSSTNRDSSNQPQHF. The CDR3 DNA follows: TGTGCCAGCAGCTCGACAAACCGGGACAGCAGCAATCAGCCCCAGCATTTT.

A few counts support this clone. The chain links TRBV28 to TRBJ1-1; D gene unclear. Germline V CDR1 and CDR2: MDHEN, SYDVKM. This CDR3 spans 14 amino acids. V gave up 5 bases and J gave up 1 base, with 11 bases separating them. CDR3 amino acids: CASSQQMGNTEAFF. For the CDR3, the DNA is TGTGCCAGCAGTCAACAGATGGGGAACACTGAAGCTTTCTTT.

The gene calls are TRBV19 and TRBJ2-7; the match to TRBD1 covers 7 bases. The V gene's germline CDR1 is LNHDA and CDR2 SQIVND (reference sequence). V lost 10 bases to trimming and J lost 7 bases; unmatched junction nucleotides: 16. The CDR3 is made up of 14 amino acids. The CDR3 loop reads CATDTGAPFREQYF. CDR3 nucleotides: TGTGCCACGGATACAGGGGCCCCTTTCCGGGAGCAGTACTTC.